The 16 T cell receptor beta chains in this list originate from one sample, sequenced in a study of T cell repertoires in cytomegalovirus infection. Each CDR3 protein is one row after TCRdb ran MiXCR on the reads. The sample contains 370,000 or so distinct CDR3 sequences, about 32% of which appear only once. The antigens of these receptors remain unknown. Sequencing used cultured PBMCs, obtained from culture after CMV antigen stimulation. The receptor set was obtained from a human donor in good health (CMV status not recorded). Some clones in this sample may be carry-over from other donors' samples.

CDR3 coding DNA: TGTGCCAGCAGACCGGGACTGGGGAGCAATCAGCCCCAGCATTTT. Protein product: CASRPGLGSNQPQHF. The chain couples TRBV6-8 to TRBJ1-5, with D tentatively TRBD1 (5 bases). Germline V CDR1 and CDR2: MNHGY, SAAAGT. The CDR3 totals 15 residues. V was shortened by 6 bases and J by 1 base, with 13 bases between the two germline ends.

The J gene is TRBJ1-5, the V gene TRBV15, with a possible D match to TRBD1 (6 bases). The germline gives CDR1 LNHNV, CDR2 YYDKDF (reference sequence). This CDR3 contains 14 residues. The V and J ends lost 5 bases and 4 bases respectively, with 12 bases between them. The CDR3 here is CATSGTGKNQPQHF. CDR3 DNA: TGTGCCACCAGCGGAACAGGGAAGAATCAGCCCCAGCATTTT. The variable domain in full, completed from reference TRBV15 and TRBJ1-5, reads DAMVIQNPRYQVTQFGKPVTLSCSQTLNHNVMYWYQQKSSQAPKLLFHYYDKDFNNEADTPDNFQSRRPNTSFCFLDIRSPGLGDTAMYLCATSGTGKNQPQHFGDGTRLSIL.

This clonotype has just a few counts. CDR3 sequence: CASSLPPGDEQFF. CDR3 nucleotides: TGTGCCAGCAGCCTGCCGCCCGGAGATGAGCAGTTCTTC. The J gene is TRBJ2-1, the V gene TRBV6-2 or TRBV6-3; D unresolved. Trimming removed 6 bases at V and 8 bases at J, with 14 bases between. Germline V CDR1 and CDR2: MNHEY, SVGEGT. There are 13 residues in the CDR3.

The chain recombines TRBV4-3 with TRBJ2-7; D is tentatively TRBD1 or TRBD2 (5 bases each). The CDR3 has 15 residues. The V gene's germline CDR1 is LGHNA and CDR2 YSLEER. V dropped 1 base and J dropped 5 bases, with 15 bases sitting between them. The CDR3 spells CASSQVGGRRDEQYF. CDR3 nucleotide sequence: TGCGCCAGCAGCCAAGTTGGGGGTAGGAGAGACGAGCAGTACTTC.

This clonotype was observed a handful of times. The junction departs from the called germline gene at one end, perhaps through a read error. The rearrangement links TRBV6-1 to TRBJ2-1; 8 bases agree with TRBD1. Germline values: CDR1 MNHNS, CDR2 SASEGT. There are 15 residues in the CDR3. The CDR3 spells CASREDRGGRSEQFF. CDR3 coding DNA: TGTGCCAGCAGGGAAGACAGGGGAGGTCGGAGTGAGCAGTTCTTC.

There are many counts of this clonotype. The chain couples TRBV7-2 to TRBJ2-7; D tentatively fits TRBD1 or TRBD2 (5 bases each). CDR1 is SGHTA and CDR2 is FQGNSA in the germline V gene. The CDR3 contains 17 residues. The V gene lost 6 bases and the J gene lost 6 bases, with 27 bases spanning the gap. The CDR3 nucleotides read TGTGCCAGCAGTCGTACCTGGGGGAAGAGCGTCCAATCCGAGCAGTACGTC. This codes for CASSRTWGKSVQSEQYV.

This clonotype has at least ten counts. The rearrangement links TRBV7-9 to TRBJ2-3; a possible D gene is TRBD2 (6 bases). V lost 6 bases to trimming and J lost 0 bases, with 10 bases between them. CDR1 is SEHNR, CDR2 FQNEAQ, per germline (reference sequence). CDR3 length: 14 amino acids. CDR3 in amino acids: CASSLSGSTDTQYF. The CDR3 DNA is TGTGCCAGCAGTTTAAGCGGGAGCACAGATACGCAGTATTTT.

This chain links TRBV5-6 with TRBJ1-5, with D perhaps matching TRBD1 (5 bases). The V and J ends lost 3 bases and 1 base respectively, with 11 bases between them. The germline gives CDR1 SGHDT, CDR2 YYEEEE. The CDR3 is 15 residues long. In DNA, the CDR3 is TGTGCCAGCAGCTGGGGTGGGGGGAGCAATCAGCCCCAGCATTTT. The encoded protein is CASSWGGGSNQPQHF.

The chain recombines TRBV7-2 with TRBJ2-7; no firm D call. V lost 3 bases and J 3 bases, leaving 6 bases between the germline ends. CDR1 is SGHTA and CDR2 is FQGNSA in the germline V gene. This CDR3 is built from 12 residues. Here the CDR3 reads CASSFTDYEQYF. The CDR3 bases are TGTGCCAGCAGCTTTACGGACTACGAGCAGTACTTC.

V usage is TRBV6-1 and J usage is TRBJ2-1; 12 nucleotides match TRBD1. The ends lost 5 bases at V and 4 bases at J; junction bases unmatched: 12. Germline CDR1 MNHNS, CDR2 SASEGT. The CDR3 runs 18 residues. The CDR3 region is CASSWKPGQGATYNEQFF. Here the CDR3 DNA reads TGTGCCAGCAGTTGGAAACCGGGACAGGGGGCAACGTACAATGAGCAGTTCTTC.

This clonotype was observed a handful of times. The CDR3: CASSRDYYTDTQYF. The CDR3 coding sequence is TGTGCCAGCAGCCGGGACTACTACACAGATACGCAGTATTTT. J is TRBJ2-3 and V is TRBV2, with 7 bases that match TRBD2. Germline CDR1 and CDR2: SNHLY and FYNNEI. The CDR3 runs 14 residues. Germline trimming cut 6 bases from V and 2 bases from J; bases unmatched to any gene: 5.

At least ten counts were recorded for this clonotype. CDR3 DNA sequence: TGTGCCAGCAGTGTAACAGATACGCAGTATTTT. It translates to CASSVTDTQYF. This chain uses TRBV11-2 with TRBJ2-3; D gene unclear. The germline gives CDR1 SGHAT, CDR2 FQNNGV. Trimming removed 6 bases from V and 3 bases from J, with 4 bases in between. CDR3 size: 11 residues.

This clonotype was seen only once. V gene TRBV20-1 combines with J gene TRBJ1-1, with a possible D match to TRBD1 (6 bases). V was shortened by 3 bases and J by 0 bases, with 14 bases between the two germline ends. CDR3 length: 15 amino acids. Germline V gene data show CDR1 as DFQATT and CDR2 as SNEGSKA (reference sequence). CDR3 sequence (DNA): TGCAGTGCTAGTCCAATGAGGGGGGTGAACACTGAAGCTTTCTTT. Its translation: CSASPMRGVNTEAFF.

This clonotype was recorded a few times. The rearrangement links TRBV11-2 to TRBJ2-1; TRBD2 might be the D (6 bases). V was shortened by 3 bases and J by 1 base, with 13 bases between the two germline ends. Germline V gene sequence: CDR1 SGHAT, CDR2 FQNNGV. The CDR3 consists of 16 residues. The CDR3 DNA sequence: TGTGCCAGCAGCTTCGCCGGGACTCCTTCCTACAATGAGCAGTTCTTC. Its translation: CASSFAGTPSYNEQFF.

This clonotype counts as medium-sized. The chain is built from TRBV7-2 and TRBJ1-3; D call uncertain. Trimming pared 5 bases from V and 0 bases from J, leaving 11 bases between. Germline V gene data show CDR1 as SGHTA and CDR2 as FQGNSA. This CDR3 region has 15 residues. The CDR3 loop is CASSPTVGSGNTIYF. The DNA of the CDR3 is TGTGCCAGCAGCCCCACTGTCGGCTCTGGAAACACCATATATTTT. The full variable domain, rest sourced from reference TRBV7-2 and TRBJ1-3, is GAGVSQSPSNKVTEKGKDVELRCDPISGHTALYWYRQSLGQGLEFLIYFQGNSAPDKSGLPSDRFSAERTGGSVSTLTIQRTQQEDSAVYLCASSPTVGSGNTIYFGEGSWLTVV.

The rearrangement joins TRBV28 to TRBJ2-4; TRBD2 might be the D (5 bases). The CDR3 runs 14 residues. The germline V gene encodes CDR1 MDHEN and CDR2 SYDVKM. V was pared by 6 bases and J by 5 bases, with 14 bases between. CDR3 sequence reads: CASSLNVGENIQYF. The CDR3 DNA sequence: TGTGCCAGCAGCCTCAATGTGGGAGAAAACATTCAGTACTTC.